Listed here are 28 T cell receptor beta chains from one sample, sequenced in a study of OX40 agonist ivuxolimab in advanced cancers. Profiling relied on immunoSEQ multiplex PCR, and the TCRdb table lists in-frame clones only, not all of them. The sample contains around 64,000 clones, about nine tenths of which appear only once. Source: CD4+ or CD8+ T cells sorted from blood, taken in a trial of the OX40 agonist ivuxolimab. The source of these receptors is an adult with an advanced solid tumor such as melanoma, head and neck, liver or kidney cancer.

CDR3 coding DNA: TGTGCCAGCAGTCAATTAAATGAAAAACTGTTTTTT. Translating it yields CASSQLNEKLFF. The rearrangement joins TRBV27 to TRBJ1-4; D uncertain. CDR1 and CDR2 from the germline V gene are MNHEY and SMNVEV (reference sequence). Trimming took off 5 bases at V and 5 bases at J, with 6 bases between the two ends. The CDR3 covers 12 residues.

The chain recombines TRBV12-5 with TRBJ1-4, with D possibly matching TRBD1 (5 bases). The V end lost 0 bases, the J end lost 2 bases, and 10 bases lay between the germline ends. CDR3 size: 16 residues. Germline CDR1 LGHNT, CDR2 FRNRAP. This CDR3 is CASGLVVGGTNEKLFF. DNA of the CDR3: TGTGCTAGTGGTTTGGTTGTGGGGGGGACTAATGAAAAACTGTTTTTT.

Concerning this clone itself: The junction differs from germline at one of its ends, possibly a read error. The J gene is TRBJ1-2, the V gene TRBV16; D uncertain. The CDR3 extends over 12 amino acids. Germline loops: CDR1 KGHSY, CDR2 FQNENV. The CDR3 bases are TGTGCCAGCAGCCGCCGCCTCGGTGAGGGCTCGTTC. Translated, it gives CASSRRLGEGSF. The variable domain in full, completed from reference TRBV16 and TRBJ1-2, reads GEEVAQTPKHLVRGEGQKAKLYCAPIKGHSYVFWYQQVLKNEFKFLISFQNENVFDETGMPKERFSAKCLPNSPCSLEIQATKLEDSAVYFCASSRRLGEGSFGSGTRLTVV.

This clone was detected only a few times. This chain joins TRBV28 and TRBJ2-3, with D tentatively TRBD2 (5 bases). Germline V lookup: CDR1 MDHEN, CDR2 SYDVKM. The CDR3 spans 18 residues. V dropped 8 bases and J dropped 0 bases, with 24 bases sitting between them. The CDR3 here is CASSLMEGSGTSTDTQYF. CDR3 DNA sequence: TGTGCCAGCTCGCTTATGGAAGGCAGCGGAACTAGCACAGATACGCAGTATTTT.

V and J are TRBV7-9 and TRBJ1-1; maybe TRBD1 (6 bases). CDR3 size: 13 residues. V was shortened by 8 bases and J by 1 base, with 11 bases between the two germline ends. Germline V lookup: CDR1 SEHNR, CDR2 FQNEAQ (reference sequence). CDR3 nucleotide sequence: TGTGCCAGCGGAGGCAGGGGGAACACTGAAGCTTTCTTT. Translated: CASGGRGNTEAFF.

V and J are TRBV13 and TRBJ2-2; D is possibly TRBD1 or TRBD2 (5 bases each). The V end was cut by 5 bases, the J end by 7 bases, with 11 bases between. CDR3 size: 13 residues. Germline V gives CDR1 PRHDT, CDR2 FYEKMQ (reference sequence). DNA for the CDR3: TGTGCCAGCAGCCCCGGGACCTACGGGGAGCTGTTTTTT. It codes for CASSPGTYGELFF.

The chain employs TRBV27 and TRBJ2-5; D remains unclear. Trimming pared 0 bases from V and 5 bases from J, leaving 7 bases between. The CDR3 spans 13 residues. CDR1 and CDR2 from the germline V gene are MNHEY and SMNVEV (reference sequence). This CDR3 reads CASSLSFWETQYF. As DNA, the CDR3 is TGTGCCAGCAGTTTATCGTTTTGGGAGACCCAGTACTTC.

The chain recombines TRBV7-3 with TRBJ1-1; 10 bases are a match to TRBD1. Germline V lookup: CDR1 SGHTA, CDR2 FQGTGA. V was pared by 6 bases and J by 3 bases, with 4 bases of the junction left unmatched. CDR3 length equals 14 residues. The CDR3 nucleotides are TGTGCCAGCAGTTCCGGGACAGGGGACACTGAAGCTTTCTTT. This encodes CASSSGTGDTEAFF.

The rearrangement joins TRBV11-3 to TRBJ2-5; 8 nucleotides agree with TRBD2. The CDR3 totals 17 residues. The junction had 8 bases not matched to a gene; V was cut back by 1 base and J by 1 base. Germline loops: CDR1 SGHNT, CDR2 YENEEA. The CDR3 here is CASSLGSREVLQETQYF. DNA of the CDR3: TGTGCCAGCAGCTTAGGCTCGCGGGAGGTTCTCCAAGAGACCCAGTACTTC.

The chain links TRBV4-3 to TRBJ2-1, with 7 nucleotides matching TRBD2. CDR1 is LGHNA, CDR2 YSLEER, per germline. This CDR3 is built from 15 residues. The junction had 9 bases not matched to a gene; V was cut back by 2 bases and J by 8 bases. The chain's CDR3 is CASSQYTGTTDEQFF. The DNA for the CDR3 is TGCGCCAGCAGCCAATACACCGGGACTACTGATGAGCAGTTCTTC.

The CDR3 region has the DNA TGTGCCAGCAGCCAAGATGAGCGGGAGACCCAGTACTTC. Amino acid sequence: CASSQDERETQYF. V is TRBV4-2 and J is TRBJ2-5; TRBD2 is a possible D gene (5 bases). The CDR3 runs 13 residues. CDR1 and CDR2 from the germline V gene are LGHNA and YNFKEQ. V was trimmed by 0 bases and J by 5 bases, leaving 7 bases between them.

The chain links TRBV27 to TRBJ1-6; the match to TRBD1 covers 11 bases. The V gene end was trimmed by 8 bases and the J gene end by 9 bases; junction bases not matched to a gene: 9. Germline V gene data show CDR1 as MNHEY and CDR2 as SMNVEV (reference sequence). The CDR3 is made up of 15 amino acids. As DNA, the CDR3 is TGTGCCAGCTCACTACAGGACAGGGGGCTTTCACCCCTCCACTTT. Its translation: CASSLQDRGLSPLHF.

The chain carries TRBV7-6 and TRBJ2-7; TRBD2 aligns across 7 bases. V was pared by 5 bases and J by 3 bases, with 4 bases of the junction left unmatched. The CDR3 loop spans 13 amino acids. Germline CDR1 is SGHVS and CDR2 is FNYEAQ. The CDR3 loop reads CASSESGNYEQYF. The CDR3 DNA reads TGTGCCAGCAGCGAGAGCGGGAACTACGAGCAGTACTTC.

The chain recombines TRBV29-1 with TRBJ1-1, with no clear D. Germline V gene sequence: CDR1 SQVTM, CDR2 ANQGSEA. The CDR3 runs to 13 residues. The ends were cut back, 3 bases at V and 4 bases at J, with 12 bases in the middle. In nucleotides, the CDR3 is TGCAGCGTTGATGAGGAGGGAGGCACTGAAGCTTTCTTT. Its protein is CSVDEEGGTEAFF.

V and J are TRBV7-9 and TRBJ1-1; D gene unclear. Trimming took 6 bases from V and 0 from J, leaving 8 bases between them. Per the germline V gene, CDR1 is SEHNR and CDR2 is FQNEAQ (reference sequence). This CDR3 region has 13 residues. CDR3: CASRGGVNTEAFF. The CDR3 bases are TGTGCCAGCAGAGGTGGGGTGAACACTGAAGCTTTCTTT. Using reference TRBV7-9 and TRBJ1-1 for the parts outside the CDR3, the full variable domain is DTGVSQNPRHKITKRGQNVTFRCDPISEHNRLYWYRQTLGQGPEFLTYFQNEAQLEKSRLLSDRFSAERPKGSFSTLEIQRTEQGDSAMYLCASRGGVNTEAFFGQGTRLTVV.

This clone was detected only once. The chain uses TRBV7-9 and TRBJ1-5, with 7 bases identical to TRBD1. This CDR3 has 14 residues. V was pared by 5 bases and J by 3 bases, with 4 bases of the junction left unmatched. Germline assignment: CDR1 SEHNR and CDR2 FQNEAQ (reference sequence). CDR3 sequence reads: CASSRGQDNQPQHF. The CDR3 DNA reads as TGTGCCAGCAGCCGCGGACAGGACAATCAGCCCCAGCATTTT.

This clone was seen only once. V and J are TRBV2 and TRBJ2-5; D remains unclear. V lost 3 bases to trimming and J lost 0 bases, with 5 bases between them. This CDR3 spans 13 amino acids. Germline CDR1 SNHLY, CDR2 FYNNEI. The CDR3 region is CASSDTYQETQYF. CDR3 DNA: TGTGCCAGCAGTGATACATACCAAGAGACCCAGTACTTC.

The V and J genes are TRBV29-1 and TRBJ2-3; D possibly uses TRBD1 or TRBD2 (5 bases each). There are 17 residues in the CDR3. The germline V gene encodes CDR1 SQVTM and CDR2 ANQGSEA. Trimming stripped 0 bases from V and 0 bases from J, with 16 bases between. CDR3 DNA sequence: TGCAGCGTTGAAGATCCTTGGGACCCCCGTAGCACAGATACGCAGTATTTT. Its translation: CSVEDPWDPRSTDTQYF.

This chain joins TRBV27 and TRBJ1-2; no definite D call. Trimming stripped 3 bases from V and 4 bases from J, with 15 bases between. The CDR3 consists of 15 residues. CDR1 and CDR2 (germline): MNHEY, SMNVEV (reference sequence). The CDR3 spells CASSLVGNSIYGYTF. The CDR3 nucleotides read TGTGCCAGCAGTTTGGTAGGGAACTCAATCTATGGCTACACCTTC.

This clone has more than one count but fewer than ten. This sequence joins TRBV10-3 and TRBJ2-2; D not certain. CDR1 is ENHRY, CDR2 SYGVKD, per germline. This CDR3 has 14 residues. V was cut by 2 bases and J by 2 bases, with 6 bases left in between. The DNA of the CDR3 is TGTGCCATCAGTGAGACTTACAACACCGGGGAGCTGTTTTTT. Protein product: CAISETYNTGELFF.

V is TRBV29-1 and J is TRBJ2-7; TRBD2 agrees at 8 bases. The ends lost 6 bases at V and 6 bases at J; junction bases unmatched: 10. Germline V lookup: CDR1 SQVTM, CDR2 ANQGSEA. This CDR3 region has 13 residues. In nucleotides, the CDR3 is TGCAGCGTAAAGAACGTAGCGGGGTCCGAGCAGTACTTC. Protein product: CSVKNVAGSEQYF.

The chain combines TRBV21-1 with TRBJ2-7. TRBV21-1 represents a pseudogene. CDR3 length: 15 residues. As DNA, the CDR3 is TGTGCCAGCAGCAAAGGTAGGGACCGCTCCTACGAGCAGTACTTC. Protein sequence: CASSKGRDRSYEQYF.

The chain carries TRBV11-2 and TRBJ2-7; D ambiguous. Trimming cost V 4 bases and J 6 bases, with 10 bases left between them. Looked up from germline, CDR1 is SGHAT and CDR2 is FQNNGV. The CDR3 is made up of 12 amino acids. In DNA, the CDR3 is TGTGCCAGCAGCTCCTGGGTACCCGAGCAGTACTTC. This sequence encodes CASSSWVPEQYF.

The chain joins TRBV13 to TRBJ2-7; 9 nucleotides align to TRBD1. CDR1 and CDR2 from the germline V gene are PRHDT and FYEKMQ (reference sequence). The CDR3 runs 15 residues. V dropped 6 bases and J dropped 7; count of bases not matched to a gene: 13. The CDR3 region has the DNA TGTGCCAGCAGATACTCCGGGACAGGGACTCGGGAGCAGTACTTC. This gives the protein CASRYSGTGTREQYF.

This clone was counted only a few times. This chain joins TRBV28 and TRBJ1-5; D might be TRBD1 (5 bases). Germline values: CDR1 MDHEN, CDR2 SYDVKM. The CDR3 sequence is 15 residues long. V was clipped by 9 bases and J by 3 bases, with 18 bases between them. The CDR3 is CASCFGGSYNQPQHF. CDR3 sequence (DNA): TGTGCCAGTTGTTTTGGGGGTTCGTACAATCAGCCCCAGCATTTT. Combining the CDR3 with reference TRBV28 and TRBJ1-5 gives the whole variable domain DVKVTQSSRYLVKRTGEKVFLECVQDMDHENMFWYRQDPGLGLRLIYFSYDVKMKEKGDIPEGYSVSREKKERFSLILESASTNQTSMYLCASCFGGSYNQPQHFGDGTRLSIL.

The chain carries TRBV18 and TRBJ1-1; D gene ambiguous. Trimming cost V 2 bases and J 1 base, with 2 bases left between them. CDR1 and CDR2 from the germline V gene are KGHSH and LQKENI. There are 12 residues in the CDR3. CDR3 coding DNA: TGTGCCAGCTCACCAGGGAACACTGAAGCTTTCTTT. Translation gives CASSPGNTEAFF.

Only one count was recorded for this clone. The rearrangement uses TRBV9 and TRBJ1-1, with D perhaps TRBD1 (5 bases). V shed 3 bases and J shed 3 bases, with 15 bases lying between them. From germline, CDR1 is SGDLS and CDR2 YYNGEE. This CDR3 region has 15 residues. CDR3 sequence reads: CASSEVDTGDTEAFF. In DNA, the CDR3 is TGTGCCAGCAGCGAAGTGGACACAGGAGACACTGAAGCTTTCTTT. The entire variable domain, with the rest obtained from reference TRBV9 and TRBJ1-1, is as follows: DSGVTQTPKHLITATGQRVTLRCSPRSGDLSVYWYQQSLDQGLQFLIQYYNGEERAKGNILERFSAQQFPDLHSELNLSSLELGDSALYFCASSEVDTGDTEAFFGQGTRLTVV.

This chain uses TRBV7-9 with TRBJ1-2; no clear D. Germline CDR1 SEHNR, CDR2 FQNEAQ (reference sequence). The CDR3 consists of 14 residues. The V gene lost 3 bases and the J gene lost 1 base, with 9 bases spanning the gap. This CDR3 is CASSLDGSNYGYTF. The DNA of the CDR3 is TGTGCCAGCAGCTTGGACGGCAGTAACTATGGCTACACCTTC. The full variable domain, in which reference TRBV7-9 and TRBJ1-2 provide the parts outside the CDR3, is DTGVSQNPRHKITKRGQNVTFRCDPISEHNRLYWYRQTLGQGPEFLTYFQNEAQLEKSRLLSDRFSAERPKGSFSTLEIQRTEQGDSAMYLCASSLDGSNYGYTFGSGTRLTVV.